The clone carrying this TCR beta chain has a count of ten or more. This sample was included in a study of response to subunit inactivated influenza vaccine. TCRdb reprocessed the RT-PCR reads via MiXCR and lists one record per CDR3 protein. The sample records hundreds of thousands of distinct CDR3 sequences, about 11% being singletons. V shed 6 bases and J 5 bases; nucleotides not matched to a gene: 5. The CDR3 has 14 amino acids. Germline assignment: CDR1 ENHRY and CDR2 SYGVKD. This sample also appeared in a second study, on T cells expressing NK-cell markers. From that study: A 5'RACE template switching approach incorporating UMIs was used to make TCR beta cDNA. Repertoires of TCR beta were obtained from T cells sorted as CD3+CD56+NKG2C+, CD3+CD56+NKG2C- and CD3+CD56-NKG2C+. In a group of 5 or 6 donors, dominant NKG2C+ clonotypes represented roughly 1.0-7.0% of CD8+ T cells. The CD3+CD56-NKG2C+ fraction of a handful of donors was likewise dominated by these clonotypes.

The TCR sequence derives from a man aged 45-60 years who received an inactivated influenza vaccine. This chain connects TRBV10-3 to TRBJ2-2; 8 positions agree with TRBD1. This specimen consisted of PBMCs from blood, obtained on the day of vaccination. CDR3 in amino acids: CAIRGQGRTGELFF. The CDR3 nucleotides are TGTGCCATCAGAGGACAGGGAAGGACCGGGGAGCTGTTTTTT.